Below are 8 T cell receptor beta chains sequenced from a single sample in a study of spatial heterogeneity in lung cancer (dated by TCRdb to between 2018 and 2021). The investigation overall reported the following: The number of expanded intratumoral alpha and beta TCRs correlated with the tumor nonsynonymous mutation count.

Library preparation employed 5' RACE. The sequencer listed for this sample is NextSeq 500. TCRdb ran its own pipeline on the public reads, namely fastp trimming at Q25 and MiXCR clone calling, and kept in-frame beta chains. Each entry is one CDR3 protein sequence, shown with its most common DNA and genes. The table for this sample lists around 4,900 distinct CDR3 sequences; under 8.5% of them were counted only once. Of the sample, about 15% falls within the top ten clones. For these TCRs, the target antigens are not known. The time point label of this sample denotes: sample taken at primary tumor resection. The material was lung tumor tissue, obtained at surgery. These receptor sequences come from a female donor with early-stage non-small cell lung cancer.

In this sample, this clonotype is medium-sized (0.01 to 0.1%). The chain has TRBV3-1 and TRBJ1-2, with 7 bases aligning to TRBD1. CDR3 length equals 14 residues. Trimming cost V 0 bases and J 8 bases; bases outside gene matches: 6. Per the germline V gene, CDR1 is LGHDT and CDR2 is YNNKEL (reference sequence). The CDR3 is CASSQDKNRGGYTF. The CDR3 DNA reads TGTGCCAGCAGCCAAGATAAGAACAGGGGAGGCTACACCTTC.

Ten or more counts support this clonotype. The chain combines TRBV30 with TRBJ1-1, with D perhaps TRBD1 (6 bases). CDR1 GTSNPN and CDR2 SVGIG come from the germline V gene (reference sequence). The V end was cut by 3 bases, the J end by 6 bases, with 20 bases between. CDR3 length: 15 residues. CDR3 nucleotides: TGTGCCTGGAGGGGGGGACAATTAAAAAACGCTGAAGCTTTCTTT. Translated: CAWRGGQLKNAEAFF.

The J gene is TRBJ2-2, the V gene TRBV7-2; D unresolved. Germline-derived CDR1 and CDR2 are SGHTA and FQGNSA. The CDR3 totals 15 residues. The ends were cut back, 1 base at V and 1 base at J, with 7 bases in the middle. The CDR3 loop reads CASSLDRRNTGELFF. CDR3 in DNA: TGTGCCAGCAGCTTAGATCGGCGGAACACCGGGGAGCTGTTTTTT.

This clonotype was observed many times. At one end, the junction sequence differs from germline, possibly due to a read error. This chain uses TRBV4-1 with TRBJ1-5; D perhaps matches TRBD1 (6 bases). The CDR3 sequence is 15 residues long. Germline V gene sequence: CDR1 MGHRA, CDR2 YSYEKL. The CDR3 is CASSQGAGGNQPLHF. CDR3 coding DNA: TGCGCCAGCAGCCAAGGAGCCGGGGGCAATCAGCCCCTGCATTTT.

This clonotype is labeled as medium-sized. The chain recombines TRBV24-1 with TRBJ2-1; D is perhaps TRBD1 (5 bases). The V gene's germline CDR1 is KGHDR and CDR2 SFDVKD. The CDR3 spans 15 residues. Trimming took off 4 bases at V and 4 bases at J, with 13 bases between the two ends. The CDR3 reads CATSDPMQGYNEQFF. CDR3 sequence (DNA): TGTGCCACCAGTGACCCCATGCAGGGATACAATGAGCAGTTCTTC.

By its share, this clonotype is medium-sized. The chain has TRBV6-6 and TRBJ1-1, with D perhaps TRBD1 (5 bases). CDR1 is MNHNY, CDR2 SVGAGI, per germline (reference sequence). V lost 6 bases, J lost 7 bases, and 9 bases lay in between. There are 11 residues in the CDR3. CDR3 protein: CASSSGIEAFF. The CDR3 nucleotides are TGTGCCAGCAGCTCAGGGATTGAAGCTTTCTTT.

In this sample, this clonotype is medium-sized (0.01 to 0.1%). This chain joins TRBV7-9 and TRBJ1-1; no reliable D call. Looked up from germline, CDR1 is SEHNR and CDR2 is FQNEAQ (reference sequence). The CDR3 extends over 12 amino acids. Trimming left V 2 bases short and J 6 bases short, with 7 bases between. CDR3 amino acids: CASSLLVPEAFF. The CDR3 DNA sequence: TGTGCCAGCAGCTTATTGGTCCCTGAAGCTTTCTTT.

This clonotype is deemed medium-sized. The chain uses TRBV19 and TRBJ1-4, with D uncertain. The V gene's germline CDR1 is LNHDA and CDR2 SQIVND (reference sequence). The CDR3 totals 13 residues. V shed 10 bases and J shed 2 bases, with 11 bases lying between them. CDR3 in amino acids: CATRVSTNEKLFF. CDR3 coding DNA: TGTGCCACCCGCGTGAGCACTAATGAAAAACTGTTTTTT.